This T cell receptor (beta chain) was obtained from a study of shared clonotypes between healthy human individuals. The genomic DNA of each subset was split evenly across several immunoSEQ plates. The assay was immunoSEQ multiplex PCR, and TCRdb's table has in-frame clones only and misses some. The table has 550,000 to 700,000 clones, around 78% seen once. The sequenced sample consisted of memory CD4+ T cells sorted from blood. Subset indicated: CD45RA-negative fraction. The clonotype was recovered from a woman aged 25 to 39 in good health.

The chain's CDR3 is CASSYVVSLVYNEQFF. The CDR3 region has the DNA TGTGCCAGCAGTTACGTGGTGTCGTTGGTCTACAATGAGCAGTTCTTC. The chain combines TRBV6-6 with TRBJ2-1; no clear D gene. This CDR3 is 16 amino acids long. Trimming removed 2 bases at V and 3 bases at J, with 14 bases between. The V gene's germline CDR1 is MNHNY and CDR2 SVGAGI (reference sequence).